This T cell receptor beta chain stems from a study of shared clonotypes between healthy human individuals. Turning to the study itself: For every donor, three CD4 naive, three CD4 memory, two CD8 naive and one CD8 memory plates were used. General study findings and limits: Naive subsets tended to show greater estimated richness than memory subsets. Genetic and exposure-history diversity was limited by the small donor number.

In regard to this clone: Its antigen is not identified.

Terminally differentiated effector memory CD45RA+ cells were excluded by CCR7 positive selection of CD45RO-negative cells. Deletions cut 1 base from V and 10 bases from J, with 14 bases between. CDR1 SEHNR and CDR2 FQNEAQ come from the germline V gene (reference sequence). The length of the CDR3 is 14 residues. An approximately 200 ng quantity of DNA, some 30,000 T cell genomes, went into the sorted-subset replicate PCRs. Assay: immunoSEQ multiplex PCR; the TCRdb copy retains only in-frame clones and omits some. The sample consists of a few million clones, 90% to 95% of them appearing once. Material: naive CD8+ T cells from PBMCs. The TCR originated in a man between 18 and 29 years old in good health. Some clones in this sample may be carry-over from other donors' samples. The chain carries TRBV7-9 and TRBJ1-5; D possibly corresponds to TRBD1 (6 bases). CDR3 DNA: TGTGCCAGCAGCTTAGGGGGGCTGAAGCAACCCCAGCATTTT. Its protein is CASSLGGLKQPQHF.